This T cell receptor beta chain appears in the sequencing data of a study of shared clonotypes between healthy human individuals. Across the study: CD4 naive and memory got three plates each, CD8 naive two, CD8 memory one.

CD8 cells classed as naive were CD45RO-negative and positively selected for CCR7, excluding terminally differentiated effector memory CD45RA+ cells. Notes on this clone: The antigen is unknown.

With 7 bases clipped from V and 13 bases from J, the junction kept 16 bases outside the gene matches. In germline, CDR1 is SGDLS, CDR2 YYNGEE. CDR3 length equals 15 residues. General study points: In the sorted subsets, rarefaction showed sequencing was incomplete despite large depth.

The assay used deep level. Sequencing used immunoSEQ multiplex PCR; TCRdb keeps in-frame clones, though not all of them. Among roughly 2.1 million clones listed, more than 85% were seen once. The chain employs TRBV9 and TRBJ2-5; 13 nucleotides align to TRBD2. This clonotype was obtained from a man aged 18 to 29 in good health. Some clones in this sample may be carry-over from other donors' samples. What was sequenced was naive CD8+ T cells from PBMCs. The CDR3 loop reads CASGSGTSGIPGPYF. CDR3 nucleotides: TGTGCCAGCGGCTCAGGGACTAGCGGGATTCCGGGGCCGTACTTC.